Listed here are 11 T cell receptor beta chains from one sample, sequenced in a study of T cell responses to AZD1222 COVID-19 vaccine. The protocol was immunoSEQ multiplex PCR, while the TCRdb copy is restricted to in-frame clones and leaves out a portion. Of 90,000 to 150,000 clones listed, approximately 88% are singletons. This sample comprised peripheral blood, obtained on day 0 of AZD1222 vaccination. Receptor source: an adult in good health.

The chain joins TRBV7-8 to TRBJ1-2; D is unclear. V was pared by 4 bases and J by 4 bases, with 10 bases between. The CDR3 is made up of 13 amino acids. Germline V gene data show CDR1 as SGHVS and CDR2 as FQNEAQ. The CDR3 DNA is TGTGCCAGCAGCTACGACTCATCCTATGGCTACACCTTC. It yields the protein CASSYDSSYGYTF.

This clone has just a few counts. The V call is TRBV27, the J call TRBJ2-1, with TRBD2 matching 11 bases. CDR3 length equals 19 residues. The V and J ends lost 7 bases and 3 bases, in that order; junction bases with no gene match: 17. Germline assignment: CDR1 MNHEY and CDR2 SMNVEV (reference sequence). The DNA for the CDR3 is TGTGCCAGCACCCTGGGTGGAGCTAGCGGGGGGCCAAGCTACAATGAGCAGTTCTTC. It yields the protein CASTLGGASGGPSYNEQFF.

This clone turned up a few times. The chain employs TRBV14 and TRBJ2-7; perhaps TRBD1 as D (6 bases). V was pared by 2 bases and J by 6 bases, with 11 bases between. The CDR3 covers 13 residues. Per germline, CDR1 SGHDN and CDR2 FVKESK. CDR3 region: CASSQYRVTEQYF. As DNA, the CDR3 is TGTGCCAGCAGCCAATACAGGGTCACCGAGCAGTACTTC.

CDR3 region: CASSEKTPDQPQHF. In nucleotides, the CDR3 is TGTGCCAGCAGTGAAAAAACTCCGGATCAGCCCCAGCATTTT. The chain uses TRBV2 and TRBJ1-5; no reliable D call. CDR3 size: 14 residues. V was clipped by 2 bases and J by 5 bases, with 10 bases between them. Per germline, CDR1 SNHLY and CDR2 FYNNEI. Complete variable domain (other parts from reference TRBV2 and TRBJ1-5): EPEVTQTPSHQVTQMGQEVILRCVPISNHLYFYWYRQILGQKVEFLVSFYNNEISEKSEIFDDQFSVERPDGSNFTLKIRSTKLEDSAMYFCASSEKTPDQPQHFGDGTRLSIL.

This clone was counted once. The J gene is TRBJ2-7, the V gene TRBV27; 9 bases are shared with TRBD1. The CDR3 has 13 residues. The germline CDR1 and CDR2 sequences are MNHEY and SMNVEV (reference sequence). The V and J ends lost 8 bases and 7 bases, in that order; junction bases with no gene match: 9. The CDR3 is CASGTGQGGEQYF. CDR3 bases: TGTGCCAGCGGAACGGGACAGGGAGGTGAGCAGTACTTC.

This rearrangement joins TRBV7-2 to TRBJ1-1, with D possibly TRBD1 on 5 matching bases. CDR3 size: 16 residues. Trimming removed 6 bases from V and 2 bases from J, with 19 bases in between. Germline V lookup: CDR1 SGHTA, CDR2 FQGNSA. CDR3 sequence: CASRPQSTVTNTEAFF. DNA of the CDR3: TGTGCCAGCAGACCCCAATCGACAGTTACTAACACTGAAGCTTTCTTT.

The chain is built from TRBV19 and TRBJ2-7; a possible D gene is TRBD1 (7 bases). Deletions cut 3 bases from V and 2 bases from J, with 11 bases between. Germline CDR1 reads LNHDA; CDR2 reads SQIVND (reference sequence). The CDR3 runs 14 residues. CDR3 protein: CASSMAGQTYEQYF. The CDR3, as DNA: TGTGCCAGTAGTATGGCGGGACAGACCTACGAGCAGTACTTC.

This chain joins TRBV5-5 and TRBJ2-5, with no clear D. This CDR3 comprises 14 residues. Germline V gene sequence: CDR1 SGHKS, CDR2 YYEKEE (reference sequence). Trimming took off 4 bases at V and 0 bases at J, with 10 bases between the two ends. The CDR3 coding sequence is TGTGCCAGCAGCCCTGACGGGTACCAAGAGACCCAGTACTTC. Its protein product is CASSPDGYQETQYF.

This clone occurred once. The chain couples TRBV19 to TRBJ1-2; D possibly corresponds to TRBD1 (5 bases). Germline V gene lookup returns CDR1 LNHDA and CDR2 SQIVND (reference sequence). There are 15 residues in the CDR3. With 3 bases removed from V and 6 bases from J, the gap between germline ends came to 17 bases. The CDR3 protein is CASSMILGLTNGYTF. CDR3 coding DNA: TGTGCCAGTAGTATGATTCTGGGGCTCACCAATGGCTACACCTTC.

The chain couples TRBV15 to TRBJ1-2; D gene ambiguous. V was cut by 0 bases and J by 8 bases, with 13 bases left in between. The CDR3 is 14 amino acids. CDR1 is LNHNV, CDR2 YYDKDF, per germline (reference sequence). The CDR3: CATSRDSQTRGYTF. CDR3 bases: TGTGCCACCAGCAGAGATTCCCAGACGCGGGGCTACACCTTC.

This chain connects TRBV7-2 to TRBJ1-2, with 7 bases identical to TRBD1. V dropped 1 base and J dropped 2; count of bases not matched to a gene: 7. The CDR3 consists of 16 residues. Germline CDR1 reads SGHTA; CDR2 reads FQGNSA. In nucleotides, the CDR3 is TGTGCCAGCAGCTTAGTCGGGACAGAGCGAAACTATGGCTACACCTTC. Translated, it gives CASSLVGTERNYGYTF.